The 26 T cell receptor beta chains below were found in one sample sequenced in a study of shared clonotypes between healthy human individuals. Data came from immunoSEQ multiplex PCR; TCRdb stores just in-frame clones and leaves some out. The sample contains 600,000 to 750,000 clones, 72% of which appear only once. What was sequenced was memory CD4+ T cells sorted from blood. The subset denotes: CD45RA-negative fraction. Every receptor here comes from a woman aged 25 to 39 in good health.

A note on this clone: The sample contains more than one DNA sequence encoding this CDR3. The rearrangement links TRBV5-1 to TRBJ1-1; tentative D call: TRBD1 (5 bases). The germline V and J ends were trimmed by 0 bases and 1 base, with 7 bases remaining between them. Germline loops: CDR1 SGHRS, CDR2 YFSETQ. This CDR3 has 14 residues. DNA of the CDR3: TGCGCCAGCAGCTTGGTAACAGGGAACACTGAAGCTTTCTTT. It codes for CASSLVTGNTEAFF.

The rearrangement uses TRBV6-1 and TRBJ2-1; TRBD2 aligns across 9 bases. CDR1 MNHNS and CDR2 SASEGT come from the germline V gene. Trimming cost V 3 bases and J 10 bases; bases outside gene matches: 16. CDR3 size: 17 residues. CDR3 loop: CASSDGHPASGILEQFF. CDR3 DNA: TGTGCCAGCAGTGACGGCCATCCGGCTAGCGGGATCCTCGAGCAGTTCTTC.

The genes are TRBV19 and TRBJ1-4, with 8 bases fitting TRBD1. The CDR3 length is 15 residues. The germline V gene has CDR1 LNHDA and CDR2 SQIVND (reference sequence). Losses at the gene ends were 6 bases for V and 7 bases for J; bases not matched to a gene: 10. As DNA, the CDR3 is TGTGCCAGTAGCAATGGACAGGGCCTAACTGAAAAACTGTTTTTT. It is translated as CASSNGQGLTEKLFF.

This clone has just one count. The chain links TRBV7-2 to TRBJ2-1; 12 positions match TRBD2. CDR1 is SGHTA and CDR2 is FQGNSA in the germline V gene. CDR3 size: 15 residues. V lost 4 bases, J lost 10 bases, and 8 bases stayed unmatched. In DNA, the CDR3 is TGTGCCAGCAGCTCGTACCTAGCGGGAGGGCGGGAGCAGTTCTTC. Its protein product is CASSSYLAGGREQFF.

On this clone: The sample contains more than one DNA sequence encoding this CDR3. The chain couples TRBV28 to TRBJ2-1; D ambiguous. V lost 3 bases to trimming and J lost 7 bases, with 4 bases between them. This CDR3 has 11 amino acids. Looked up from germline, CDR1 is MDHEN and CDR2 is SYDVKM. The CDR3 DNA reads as TGTGCCAGCAGTTTGAGGAATGAGCAGTTCTTC. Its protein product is CASSLRNEQFF. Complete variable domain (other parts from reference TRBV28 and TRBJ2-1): DVKVTQSSRYLVKRTGEKVFLECVQDMDHENMFWYRQDPGLGLRLIYFSYDVKMKEKGDIPEGYSVSREKKERFSLILESASTNQTSMYLCASSLRNEQFFGPGTRLTVL.

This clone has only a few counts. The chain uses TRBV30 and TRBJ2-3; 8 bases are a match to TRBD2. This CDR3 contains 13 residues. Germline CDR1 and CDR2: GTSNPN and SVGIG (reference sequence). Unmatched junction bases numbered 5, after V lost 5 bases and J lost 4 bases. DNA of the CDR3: TGTGCCTGGTTGGCGGGAGGAGCAGATACGCAGTATTTT. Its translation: CAWLAGGADTQYF. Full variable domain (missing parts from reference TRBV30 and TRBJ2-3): SQTIHQWPATLVQPVGSPLSLECTVEGTSNPNLYWYRQAAGRGLQLLFYSVGIGQISSEVPQNLSASRPQDRQFILSSKKLLLSDSGFYLCAWLAGGADTQYFGPGTRLTVL.

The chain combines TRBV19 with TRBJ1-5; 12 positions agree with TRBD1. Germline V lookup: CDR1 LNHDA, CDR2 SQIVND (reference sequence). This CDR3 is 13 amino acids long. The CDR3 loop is CASGTGGRQPQHF. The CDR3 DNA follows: TGTGCAAGTGGGACAGGGGGCCGTCAGCCCCAGCATTTT.

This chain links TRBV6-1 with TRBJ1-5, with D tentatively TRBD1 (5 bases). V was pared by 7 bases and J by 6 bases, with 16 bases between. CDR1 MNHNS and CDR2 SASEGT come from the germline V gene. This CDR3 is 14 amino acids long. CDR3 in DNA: TGTGCCAGCAATCCGGAGTTTGGGGCTCAGCCCCAGCATTTT. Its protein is CASNPEFGAQPQHF.

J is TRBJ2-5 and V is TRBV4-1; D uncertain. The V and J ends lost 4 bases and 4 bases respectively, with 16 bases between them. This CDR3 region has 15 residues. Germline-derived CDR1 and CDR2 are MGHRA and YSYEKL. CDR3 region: CASSPSEASGETQYF. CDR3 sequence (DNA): TGCGCCAGCAGCCCCTCCGAGGCGAGTGGAGAGACCCAGTACTTC.

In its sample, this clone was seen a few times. The CDR3 loop is CASSPPGVADQETQYF. The DNA for the CDR3 is TGTGCCAGTAGTCCCCCCGGGGTAGCAGATCAAGAGACCCAGTACTTC. The chain couples TRBV19 to TRBJ2-5, with a weak D call TRBD2 (5 bases). Germline lookup yields CDR1 LNHDA and CDR2 SQIVND (reference sequence). Trimming took 5 bases from V and 2 from J, leaving 18 bases between them. The CDR3 is 16 amino acids.

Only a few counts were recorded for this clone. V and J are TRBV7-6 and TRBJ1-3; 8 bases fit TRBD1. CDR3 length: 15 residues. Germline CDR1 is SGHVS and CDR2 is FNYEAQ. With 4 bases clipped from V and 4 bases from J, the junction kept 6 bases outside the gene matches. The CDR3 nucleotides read TGTGCCAGCAGCTCTCAGGGGGCGCGCGGAAACACCATATATTTT. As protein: CASSSQGARGNTIYF.

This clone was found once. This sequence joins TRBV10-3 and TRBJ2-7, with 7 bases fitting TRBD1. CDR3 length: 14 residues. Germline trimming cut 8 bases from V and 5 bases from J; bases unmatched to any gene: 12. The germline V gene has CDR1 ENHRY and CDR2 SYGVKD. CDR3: CAIGPGQRPNEQYF. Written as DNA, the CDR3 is TGTGCCATCGGCCCGGGACAGCGGCCCAACGAGCAGTACTTC.

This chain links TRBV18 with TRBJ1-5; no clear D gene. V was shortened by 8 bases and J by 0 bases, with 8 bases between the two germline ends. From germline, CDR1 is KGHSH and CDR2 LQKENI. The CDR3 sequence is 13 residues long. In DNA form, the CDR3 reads TGTGCCAGCCGCCGAAATAGCAATCAGCCCCAGCATTTT. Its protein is CASRRNSNQPQHF.

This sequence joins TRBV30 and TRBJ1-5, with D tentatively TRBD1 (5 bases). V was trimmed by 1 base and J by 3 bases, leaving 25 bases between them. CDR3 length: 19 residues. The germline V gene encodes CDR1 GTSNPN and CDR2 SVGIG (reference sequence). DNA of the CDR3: TGTGCCTGGAGTGCCAGGGAGGGCCTCGCATTCGGGAACAATCAGCCCCAGCATTTT. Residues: CAWSAREGLAFGNNQPQHF.

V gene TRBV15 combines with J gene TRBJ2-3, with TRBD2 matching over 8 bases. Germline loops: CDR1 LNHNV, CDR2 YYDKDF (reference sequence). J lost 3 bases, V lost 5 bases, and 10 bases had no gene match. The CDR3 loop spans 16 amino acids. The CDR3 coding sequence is TGTGCCACCAGCGGAGGACTAGCCTTTTTAACAGATACGCAGTATTTT. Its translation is CATSGGLAFLTDTQYF.

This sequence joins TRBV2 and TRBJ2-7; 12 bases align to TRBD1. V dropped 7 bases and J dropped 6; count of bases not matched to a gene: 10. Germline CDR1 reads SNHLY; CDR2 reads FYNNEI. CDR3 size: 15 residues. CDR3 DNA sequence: TGTGCCAGCATCGAAAGGGACAGGGGGCTAGGCGAGCAGTACTTC. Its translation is CASIERDRGLGEQYF.

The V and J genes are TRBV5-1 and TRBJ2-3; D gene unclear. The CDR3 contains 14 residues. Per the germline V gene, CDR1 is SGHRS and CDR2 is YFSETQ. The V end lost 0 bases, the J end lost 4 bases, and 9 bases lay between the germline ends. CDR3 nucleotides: TGCGCCAGCAGCTTGGGACAAGCCTCAGATACGCAGTATTTT. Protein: CASSLGQASDTQYF.

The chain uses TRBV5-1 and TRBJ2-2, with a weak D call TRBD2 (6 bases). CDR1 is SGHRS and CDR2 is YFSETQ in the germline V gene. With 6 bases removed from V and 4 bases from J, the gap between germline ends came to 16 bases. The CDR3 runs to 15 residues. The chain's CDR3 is CASKGGGIITGELFF. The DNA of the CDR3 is TGCGCCAGCAAAGGCGGCGGGATCATCACCGGGGAGCTGTTTTTT. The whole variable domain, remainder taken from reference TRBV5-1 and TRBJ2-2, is KAGVTQTPRYLIKTRGQQVTLSCSPISGHRSVSWYQQTPGQGLQFLFEYFSETQRNKGNFPGRFSGRQFSNSRSEMNVSTLELGDSALYLCASKGGGIITGELFFGEGSRLTVL.

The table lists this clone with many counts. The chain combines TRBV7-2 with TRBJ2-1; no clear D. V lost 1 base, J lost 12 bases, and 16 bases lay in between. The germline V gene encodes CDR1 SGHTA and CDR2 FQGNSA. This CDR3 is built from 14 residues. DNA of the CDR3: TGTGCCAGCAGCTTAGGTCCTAGTTCTAATCGGCAGTTCTTC. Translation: CASSLGPSSNRQFF.

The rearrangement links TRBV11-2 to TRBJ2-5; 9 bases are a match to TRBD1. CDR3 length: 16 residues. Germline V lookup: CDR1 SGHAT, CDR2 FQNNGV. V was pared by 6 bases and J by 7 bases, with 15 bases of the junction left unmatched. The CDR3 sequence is CASRQIRDREFVTQYF. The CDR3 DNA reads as TGTGCCAGCAGACAGATCCGGGACAGGGAGTTTGTGACCCAGTACTTC.

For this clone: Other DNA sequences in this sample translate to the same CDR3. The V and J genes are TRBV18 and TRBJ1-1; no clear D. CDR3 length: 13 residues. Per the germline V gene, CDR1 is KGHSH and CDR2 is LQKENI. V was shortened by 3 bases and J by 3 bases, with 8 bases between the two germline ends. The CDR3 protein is CASSPFGDTEAFF. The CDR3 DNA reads TGTGCCAGCTCACCGTTCGGTGACACTGAAGCTTTCTTT.

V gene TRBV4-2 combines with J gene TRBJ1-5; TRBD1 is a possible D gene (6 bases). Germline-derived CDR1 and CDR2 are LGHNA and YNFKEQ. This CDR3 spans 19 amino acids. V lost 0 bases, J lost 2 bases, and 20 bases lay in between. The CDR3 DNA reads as TGTGCCAGCAGCCAAGATCTTACAACAGGGCAAAGGGGCAATCAGCCCCAGCATTTT. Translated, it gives CASSQDLTTGQRGNQPQHF.

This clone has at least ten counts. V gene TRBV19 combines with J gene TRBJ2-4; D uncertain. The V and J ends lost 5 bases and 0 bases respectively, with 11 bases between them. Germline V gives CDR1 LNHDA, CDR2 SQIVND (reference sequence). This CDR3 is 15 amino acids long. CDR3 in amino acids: CASSPAGLAKNIQYF. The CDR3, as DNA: TGTGCCAGTAGTCCAGCCGGGCTAGCCAAAAACATTCAGTACTTC.

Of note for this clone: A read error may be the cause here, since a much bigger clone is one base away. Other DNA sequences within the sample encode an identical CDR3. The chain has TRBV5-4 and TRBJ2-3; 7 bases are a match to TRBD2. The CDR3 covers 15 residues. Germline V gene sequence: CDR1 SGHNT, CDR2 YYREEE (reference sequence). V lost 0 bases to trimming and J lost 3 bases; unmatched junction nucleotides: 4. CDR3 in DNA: TGTGCCAGCAGCTTGGCCCTAGCGGCAACAGATACGCAGTATTTT. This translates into CASSLALAATDTQYF. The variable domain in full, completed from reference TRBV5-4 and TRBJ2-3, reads ETGVTQSPTHLIKTRGQQVTLRCSSQSGHNTVSWYQQALGQGPQFIFQYYREEENGRGNFPPRFSGLQFPNYSSELNVNALELDDSALYLCASSLALAATDTQYFGPGTRLTVL.

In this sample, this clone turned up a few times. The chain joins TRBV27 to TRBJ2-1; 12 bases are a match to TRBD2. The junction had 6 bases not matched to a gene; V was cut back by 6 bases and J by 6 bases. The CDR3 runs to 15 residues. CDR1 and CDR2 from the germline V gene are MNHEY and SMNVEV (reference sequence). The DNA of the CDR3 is TGTGCCAGCAGACTTCTAGCGGGAGGGCTCAATGAGCAGTTCTTC. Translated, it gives CASRLLAGGLNEQFF.

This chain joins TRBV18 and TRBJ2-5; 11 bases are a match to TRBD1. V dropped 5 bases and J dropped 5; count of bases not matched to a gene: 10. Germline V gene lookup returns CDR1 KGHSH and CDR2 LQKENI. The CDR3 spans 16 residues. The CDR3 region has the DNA TGTGCCAGCTCAACTGCCGGGACAGGGGGACGGGAGACCCAGTACTTC. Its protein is CASSTAGTGGRETQYF.